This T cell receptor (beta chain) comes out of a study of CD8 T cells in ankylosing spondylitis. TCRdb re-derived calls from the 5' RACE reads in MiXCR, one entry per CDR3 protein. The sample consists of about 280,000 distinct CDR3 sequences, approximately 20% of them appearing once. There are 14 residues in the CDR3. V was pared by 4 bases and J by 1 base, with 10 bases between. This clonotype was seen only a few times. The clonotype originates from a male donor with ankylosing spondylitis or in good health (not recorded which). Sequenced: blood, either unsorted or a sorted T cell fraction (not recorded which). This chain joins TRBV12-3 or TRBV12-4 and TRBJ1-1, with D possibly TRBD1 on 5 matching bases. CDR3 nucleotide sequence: TGTGCCAGCAGTTACCTTACAGGGAACACTGAAGCTTTCTTT. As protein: CASSYLTGNTEAFF.